The present entry profiles one T cell receptor beta chain with its context. These data are taken from a study of T cells in Graves' hyperthyroidism and ophthalmopathy. On the study more broadly: Before any treatment, at initial diagnosis, peripheral blood was collected.

Calling Graves' hyperthyroidism stable meant ophthalmopathy did not progress within 18 months. Diagnosing involved the use of clinical symptoms, serum thyroxine and TRAb, thyroid ultrasound and orbital computed tomography. There are 14 residues in the CDR3. Trimming removed 2 bases at V and 7 bases at J, with 18 bases between. In germline, CDR1 is DFQATT, CDR2 SNEGSKA (reference sequence). Amplification yielded TCR beta CDR3 regions, with RNA transcripts as the source. The TCR CDR3 was amplified in a first-round RT-PCR using the HTBI primer set. A single record per CDR3 protein comes from TCRdb applying MiXCR to the multiplex PCR reads. The repertoire consists of about 350,000 distinct CDR3 sequences, with approximately 15% occurring once and the leading ten covering around 25%.

This receptor was obtained from a young woman with Graves' hyperthyroidism. The specimen sequenced was blood. V and J are TRBV20-1 and TRBJ2-7, with D perhaps TRBD1 (6 bases). The CDR3 sequence: CSARSGTLGWEQYF. As DNA, the CDR3 is TGCAGTGCTAGATCCGGGACATTGGGGTGGGAGCAGTACTTC.